This T cell receptor beta chain originates from a study of blood T cell repertoires in COVID-19. The overall study: PBMCs, B-cell-depleted T cells, or T cells were the source of the cDNA or gDNA that made up the material.

Only in-frame clones appear in the TCRdb table, and some are missing; sequencing was by immunoSEQ multiplex PCR. Of about 67,000 clones in the sample, about nine tenths were seen once. The clonotype comes from a man between 45 and 60 years old with active COVID-19. The material sequenced was peripheral blood.

CDR3 protein: CASSETGSGGSPLHF. CDR3 coding DNA: TGTGCCAGCAGCGAAACGGGATCCGGAGGATCACCCCTCCACTTT. The J gene is TRBJ1-6, the V gene TRBV9; D is unclear. The CDR3 contains 15 residues. The V gene's germline CDR1 is SGDLS and CDR2 YYNGEE. Trimming cost V 3 bases and J 10 bases, with 17 bases left between them.